The 28 T cell receptor beta chains presented below share a single source sample, sequenced in a study of blood T cell repertoires in COVID-19. The repertoire was sequenced with immunoSEQ multiplex PCR; TCRdb's copy has only in-frame clones and lacks some. In the table there are about 170,000 clones, 89% of which are singletons. Sequenced material: PBMCs or T cells enriched from blood (not recorded which). These receptors came from a woman under 30 who had recovered from COVID-19.

The chain couples TRBV5-1 to TRBJ1-6, with D tentatively TRBD1 (5 bases). The CDR3 loop spans 15 amino acids. Germline V gene lookup returns CDR1 SGHRS and CDR2 YFSETQ. V lost 4 bases and J 7 bases, leaving 15 bases between the germline ends. The CDR3 spells CASSQEGRTNSPLHF. CDR3 DNA: TGCGCCAGCAGCCAGGAGGGACGGACAAATTCACCCCTCCACTTT.

This chain connects TRBV19 to TRBJ2-7; 8 bases match TRBD2. Germline lookup yields CDR1 LNHDA and CDR2 SQIVND (reference sequence). The J segment lost 0 bases and the V segment lost 10 bases, leaving 8 bases of the junction unmatched. CDR3 length: 14 residues. This CDR3 is CATKSGRDSYEQYF. The CDR3 nucleotides read TGTGCCACTAAAAGCGGGAGAGACTCCTACGAGCAGTACTTC.

V gene TRBV24-1 combines with J gene TRBJ2-1, with 7 nucleotides matching TRBD1. The CDR3 is made up of 15 amino acids. The trim removed 3 bases at V and 2 bases at J, leaving 3 bases unmatched. Germline-derived CDR1 and CDR2 are KGHDR and SFDVKD. For the CDR3, the DNA is TGTGCCACCAGTGATGCCGGGACAGCCTACAATGAGCAGTTCTTC. Protein product: CATSDAGTAYNEQFF.

This chain uses TRBV29-1 with TRBJ2-2; TRBD2 aligns across 13 bases. The CDR3 has 15 amino acids. Germline V gene sequence: CDR1 SQVTM, CDR2 ANQGSEA. Trimming took 6 bases from V and 8 from J; bases not matched to a gene: 9. The CDR3 region is CSVLKGLAGRGELFF. The CDR3 region has the DNA TGCAGCGTCCTCAAGGGACTAGCGGGGCGAGGGGAGCTGTTTTTT.

The sample holds a few counts of this clone. The rearrangement joins TRBV7-9 to TRBJ2-7; TRBD1 agrees at 9 bases. Unmatched junction bases numbered 11, after V lost 7 bases and J lost 1 base. This CDR3 comprises 16 residues. Germline assignment: CDR1 SEHNR and CDR2 FQNEAQ (reference sequence). CDR3 protein: CASTGSKGTGSYEQYF. DNA for the CDR3: TGTGCCAGCACCGGTTCAAAGGGGACAGGGTCCTACGAGCAGTACTTC.

V usage is TRBV5-1 and J usage is TRBJ1-2, with TRBD1 matching 7 bases. This CDR3 has 14 residues. Germline CDR1 is SGHRS and CDR2 is YFSETQ. V lost 3 bases, J lost 5 bases, and 7 bases stayed unmatched. The CDR3 loop reads CASSSGTDHYGYTF. The CDR3 DNA sequence: TGCGCCAGCAGCTCCGGGACAGACCATTATGGCTACACCTTC.

This rearrangement joins TRBV7-9 to TRBJ2-1; 11 positions agree with TRBD2. V lost 1 base, J lost 8 bases, and 7 bases stayed unmatched. CDR1 is SEHNR and CDR2 is FQNEAQ in the germline V gene (reference sequence). The CDR3 runs to 16 residues. The CDR3 DNA follows: TGTGCCAGCAGCTTAGTAGCGGGAGGGTCGGGGGATGAGCAGTTCTTC. Protein sequence: CASSLVAGGSGDEQFF.

The gene calls are TRBV9 and TRBJ2-6; tentatively, D is TRBD1 (5 bases). Germline V gene data show CDR1 as SGDLS and CDR2 as YYNGEE. With 0 bases removed from V and 4 bases from J, the gap between germline ends came to 14 bases. This CDR3 region has 17 residues. The CDR3 spells CASSVATIGVGANVLTF. In DNA form, the CDR3 reads TGTGCCAGCAGCGTAGCTACGATAGGGGTCGGGGCCAACGTCCTGACTTTC.

The V call is TRBV19, the J call TRBJ1-5; the D is unclear. The V and J ends lost 1 base and 4 bases respectively, with 17 bases between them. Germline V gives CDR1 LNHDA, CDR2 SQIVND (reference sequence). CDR3 length: 17 residues. CDR3 protein: CASSIVYSRTRNQPQHF. The CDR3 bases are TGTGCCAGTAGTATAGTTTATTCCCGGACTCGAAATCAGCCCCAGCATTTT.

The chain recombines TRBV11-2 with TRBJ2-7; 7 bases are a match to TRBD1. The J segment lost 2 bases and the V segment lost 3 bases, leaving 10 bases of the junction unmatched. The CDR3 consists of 16 residues. Germline values: CDR1 SGHAT, CDR2 FQNNGV. Written as DNA, the CDR3 is TGTGCCAGCAGCTTGTTTTCAGGGGGTGGCCCCTACGAGCAGTACTTC. This gives the protein CASSLFSGGGPYEQYF. Supplemented by reference TRBV11-2 and TRBJ2-7, the full variable domain reads EAGVAQSPRYKIIEKRQSVAFWCNPISGHATLYWYQQILGQGPKLLIQFQNNGVVDDSQLPKDRFSAERLKGVDSTLKIQPAKLEDSAVYLCASSLFSGGGPYEQYFGPGTRLTVT.

The genes are TRBV14 and TRBJ1-5, with TRBD1 as a possible D gene (5 bases). Trimming pared 4 bases from V and 2 bases from J, leaving 12 bases between. This CDR3 region has 15 residues. Germline-derived CDR1 and CDR2 are SGHDN and FVKESK. This CDR3 is CASSRGGGGNQPQHF. The CDR3 nucleotides read TGTGCCAGCAGCCGCGGCGGGGGGGGCAATCAGCCCCAGCATTTT.

The V gene is TRBV19, the J gene TRBJ1-1; 11 bases agree with TRBD1. Trimming at V came to 6 bases and at J to 1 base, leaving 1 base not matched to a gene. Germline V gene data show CDR1 as LNHDA and CDR2 as SQIVND (reference sequence). The CDR3 spans 14 residues. Here the CDR3 DNA reads TGTGCCAGTAGGGGGACAGGGGGGAACACTGAAGCTTTCTTT. It yields the protein CASRGTGGNTEAFF.

The chain combines TRBV5-5 with TRBJ1-3; a possible D gene is TRBD1 (5 bases). Trimming shortened V by 4 bases and J by 4 bases, and 15 bases separated the two germline ends. The V gene's germline CDR1 is SGHKS and CDR2 YYEKEE (reference sequence). The CDR3 contains 15 residues. CDR3: CASSGLAGVGNTIYF. As DNA, the CDR3 is TGTGCCAGCAGCGGACTGGCGGGGGTGGGAAACACCATATATTTT.

This sequence joins TRBV7-2 and TRBJ2-5, with 14 bases fitting TRBD2. Germline CDR1 is SGHTA and CDR2 is FQGNSA. The CDR3 totals 16 residues. Trimming took 4 bases from V and 7 from J; bases not matched to a gene: 8. The CDR3 coding sequence is TGTGCCAGCAGCTCGCGGACTAGCGGGAGGCTGGTGACCCAGTACTTC. Amino acid sequence: CASSSRTSGRLVTQYF.

The V and J genes are TRBV6-1 and TRBJ2-7; 12 nucleotides match TRBD2. The germline CDR1 and CDR2 sequences are MNHNS and SASEGT. This CDR3 is 16 amino acids long. Losses at the gene ends were 1 base for V and 7 bases for J; bases not matched to a gene: 8. DNA for the CDR3: TGTGCCAGCAGTGAAGTGTTGACTAGCGGGAGTGGGGAGCAGTACTTC. Its translation is CASSEVLTSGSGEQYF.

CDR3 in amino acids: CAIAAAGELFF. DNA of the CDR3: TGTGCCATCGCGGCGGCCGGGGAGCTGTTTTTT. The rearrangement joins TRBV10-3 to TRBJ2-2; D remains ambiguous. This CDR3 contains 11 residues. The germline V gene has CDR1 ENHRY and CDR2 SYGVKD. V shed 8 bases and J shed 6 bases, with 7 bases lying between them.

The gene calls are TRBV3-1 (or the pseudogene TRBV3-2) and TRBJ1-6; maybe TRBD1 (5 bases). Germline V CDR1 and CDR2: LGHDT, YNNKEL (reference sequence). CDR3 size: 16 residues. With 5 bases removed from V and 7 bases from J, the gap between germline ends came to 18 bases. The CDR3, as DNA: TGTGCCAGCAGCTCACGTGGGGGGGAGGTGAATTCACCCCTCCACTTT. Translation: CASSSRGGEVNSPLHF.

This chain links TRBV10-3 with TRBJ2-3, with TRBD2 identical over 8 bases. The CDR3 sequence is 14 residues long. The V segment lost 10 bases and the J segment 5 bases; nucleotides outside the gene matches: 11. Looked up from germline, CDR1 is ENHRY and CDR2 is SYGVKD. This chain's CDR3 is CATGRSGAGDTQYF. The CDR3 DNA follows: TGTGCCACCGGCCGTAGCGGGGCCGGAGATACGCAGTATTTT.

The rearrangement joins TRBV30 to TRBJ1-2; D gene uncertain. The CDR3 consists of 13 residues. CDR1 GTSNPN and CDR2 SVGIG come from the germline V gene (reference sequence). V lost 0 bases to trimming and J lost 8 bases, with 13 bases between them. Here the CDR3 DNA reads TGTGCCTGGAGTGTACTGTCAGGCGCCGGCTACACCTTC. This encodes CAWSVLSGAGYTF.

V and J are TRBV28 and TRBJ2-7, with D possibly matching TRBD1 (6 bases). Deletions cut 2 bases from V and 4 bases from J, with 12 bases between. Per germline, CDR1 MDHEN and CDR2 SYDVKM. The CDR3 covers 14 residues. The CDR3 bases are TGTGCCAGCAGTTTAGTCGGGACACCTTACGAGCAGTACTTC. It encodes CASSLVGTPYEQYF.

The rearrangement uses TRBV7-3 and TRBJ2-7; TRBD1 might be the D (5 bases). The CDR3 covers 16 residues. CDR1 and CDR2 from the germline V gene are SGHTA and FQGTGA. Trimming shortened V by 1 base and J by 4 bases, and 17 bases separated the two germline ends. The CDR3 sequence: CASSLKGWGRPYEQYF. The CDR3 DNA reads as TGTGCCAGCAGCTTAAAAGGGTGGGGCAGGCCTTACGAGCAGTACTTC.

This chain connects TRBV6-2 or TRBV6-3 to TRBJ1-6; D call uncertain. This CDR3 has 13 residues. Trimming shortened V by 5 bases and J by 8 bases, and 10 bases separated the two germline ends. Germline CDR1 reads MNHEY; CDR2 reads SVGEGT. In nucleotides, the CDR3 is TGTGCCAGCAGTCCCCTCGTCGATTCACCCCTCCACTTT. Protein product: CASSPLVDSPLHF.

V is TRBV7-9 and J is TRBJ1-6; 8 positions match TRBD1. With 6 bases clipped from V and 2 bases from J, the junction kept 6 bases outside the gene matches. The CDR3 extends over 16 amino acids. Germline CDR1 SEHNR, CDR2 FQNEAQ (reference sequence). For the CDR3, the DNA is TGTGCCAGCAGGGCTCCCAGGGGGCCCTATAATTCACCCCTCCACTTT. Translation: CASRAPRGPYNSPLHF.

This clone was counted a single time. The rearrangement links TRBV10-3 to TRBJ1-1, with D maybe TRBD1 (5 bases). Trimming left V 4 bases short and J 4 bases short, with 16 bases between. There are 15 residues in the CDR3. The germline V gene encodes CDR1 ENHRY and CDR2 SYGVKD. CDR3 in amino acids: CAISASPGRTTEAFF. The CDR3 region has the DNA TGTGCCATCAGTGCATCGCCAGGGAGGACCACTGAAGCTTTCTTT.

This clone was recorded at least ten times. The sample holds other DNA sequences that translate to the same CDR3. The V and J genes are TRBV6-1 and TRBJ2-7; 8 bases map to TRBD2. The CDR3 has 15 amino acids. In germline, CDR1 is MNHNS, CDR2 SASEGT. Trimming removed 1 base from V and 1 base from J; junction bases left unmatched: 3. The CDR3 DNA follows: TGTGCCAGCAGTGAAGGTACTAGCGGTTCCTACGAGCAGTACTTC. It is translated as CASSEGTSGSYEQYF.

The genes are TRBV6-5 and TRBJ2-1; 13 nucleotides line up with TRBD2. CDR3 length: 15 residues. The V segment lost 6 bases and the J segment 6 bases; nucleotides outside the gene matches: 5. CDR1 MNHEY and CDR2 SVGAGI come from the germline V gene. The CDR3 DNA reads TGTGCCAGCAGGAGCGGACTAGCGGGAGTCAATGAGCAGTTCTTC. It specifies CASRSGLAGVNEQFF.

The CDR3 DNA is TGTGCCAGCAGTTACTTAGGAGTACTGGGCTATGGCTACACCTTC. Translating gives CASSYLGVLGYGYTF. J is TRBJ1-2 and V is TRBV6-2 or TRBV6-3; D is ambiguous. Germline CDR1 is MNHEY and CDR2 is SVGEGT. V was trimmed by 1 base and J by 4 bases, leaving 13 bases between them. This CDR3 spans 15 amino acids.

This rearrangement joins TRBV11-2 to TRBJ1-3; D gene unclear. Trimming cost V 0 bases and J 2 bases, with 5 bases left between them. The germline V gene has CDR1 SGHAT and CDR2 FQNNGV. This CDR3 is 14 amino acids long. The CDR3 bases are TGTGCCAGCAGCTTAGAGCGTCCTGGAAACACCATATATTTT. Protein: CASSLERPGNTIYF.